This T cell receptor (beta chain) was recovered during a study of liver allograft versus peripheral blood T cells. Study in general: Comparative analysis was performed on T cell receptor repertoires from transplanted livers and from recipients' peripheral blood. Findings and caveats of the study: Liver allograft repertoires of T cell receptors reportedly diverged from peripheral blood repertoires.

V lost 7 bases to trimming and J lost 3 bases, with 15 bases between them. Germline CDR1 reads SQVTM; CDR2 reads ANQGSEA. This CDR3 is 13 amino acids long. This clonotype is categorized as medium-sized. What it binds is not known. TCRdb re-called the reads with MiXCR, one entry per CDR3 protein. Among 7,900 or so distinct CDR3 sequences listed, about a fifth were seen once. This TCR came from a human patient who had a liver transplant. Some T cells may trace back to the graft donor. The rearrangement links TRBV29-1 to TRBJ2-5, with D tentatively TRBD1 or TRBD2 (6 bases each). This CDR3 reads CSGETGAKETQYF. DNA of the CDR3: TGCAGCGGCGAGACGGGGGCAAAAGAGACCCAGTACTTC.